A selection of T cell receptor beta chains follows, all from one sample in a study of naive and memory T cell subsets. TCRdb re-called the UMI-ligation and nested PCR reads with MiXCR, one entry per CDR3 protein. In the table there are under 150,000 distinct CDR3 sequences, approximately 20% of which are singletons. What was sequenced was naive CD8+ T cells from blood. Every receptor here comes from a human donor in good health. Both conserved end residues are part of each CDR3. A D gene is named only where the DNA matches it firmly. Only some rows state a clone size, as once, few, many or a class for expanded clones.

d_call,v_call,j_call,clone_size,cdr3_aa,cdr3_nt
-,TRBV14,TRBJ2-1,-,CASSQLGHSYNEQFF,TGTGCCAGCAGCCAATTAGGGCACTCCTACAATGAGCAGTTCTTC
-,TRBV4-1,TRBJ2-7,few,CASSQGPGLVVEQYF,TGCGCCAGCAGCCAAGGCCCGGGACTGGTTGTGGAGCAGTACTTC
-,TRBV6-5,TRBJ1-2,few,CASSSPGLNYGYTF,TGTGCCAGCAGTTCCCCCGGACTGAACTATGGCTACACCTTC
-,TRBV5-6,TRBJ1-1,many,CASSLRGTEAFF,TGTGCCAGCAGCTTGCGGGGAACTGAAGCTTTCTTT
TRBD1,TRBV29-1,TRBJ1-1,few,CSVQGAKNTEAFF,TGCAGCGTACAGGGGGCGAAGAACACTGAAGCTTTCTTT
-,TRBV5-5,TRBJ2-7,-,CASSLPGAHEQYF,TGTGCCAGCAGTTTGCCAGGGGCTCACGAGCAGTACTTC
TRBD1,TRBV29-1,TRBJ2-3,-,CSVEETGGVGDTQYF,TGCAGCGTTGAAGAGACAGGGGGGGTTGGAGATACGCAGTATTTT
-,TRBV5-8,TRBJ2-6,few,CASSFPSGANVLTF,TGTGCCAGCAGCTTTCCGTCTGGGGCCAACGTCCTGACTTTC
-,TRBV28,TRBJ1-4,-,CASSFFGSNGEKVFF,TGTGCCAGCAGTTTTTTTGGCAGCAATGGGGAAAAAGTGTTTTTT
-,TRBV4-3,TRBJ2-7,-,CASSPRYGSSYEQYF,TGCGCCAGCAGCCCCCGTTACGGGAGCTCCTACGAGCAGTACTTC
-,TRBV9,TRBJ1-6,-,CASSAEDRRSSYNSPLHF,TGTGCCAGCAGCGCCGAAGACAGGAGGAGCTCCTATAATTCACCCCTCCACTTT
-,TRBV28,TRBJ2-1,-,CASSLPRQHNEQFF,TGTGCCAGCAGTTTACCCAGACAGCACAATGAGCAGTTCTTC
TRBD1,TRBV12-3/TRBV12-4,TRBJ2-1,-,CASSLPQGNSYNEQFF,TGTGCCAGCAGTTTACCACAGGGGAACTCCTACAATGAGCAGTTCTTC
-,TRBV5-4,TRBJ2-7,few,CASSQDAGRPYPEQYF,TGTGCCAGCAGCCAGGACGCTGGCAGGCCCTATCCCGAGCAGTACTTC
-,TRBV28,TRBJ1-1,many,CASSLQLNTEAFF,TGTGCCAGCAGTTTACAGTTGAACACTGAAGCTTTCTTT
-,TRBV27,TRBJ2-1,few,CASSFPGSLNEQFF,TGTGCCAGCAGTTTTCCGGGGAGTTTAAATGAGCAGTTCTTC
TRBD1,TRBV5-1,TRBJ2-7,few,CASSKKQGHIYEQYF,TGCGCCAGCAGTAAGAAACAGGGGCATATCTACGAGCAGTACTTC
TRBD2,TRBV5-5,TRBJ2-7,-,CASSLDAGGLAGHEQYF,TGTGCCAGCAGCTTGGATGCAGGGGGACTAGCGGGCCACGAGCAGTACTTC
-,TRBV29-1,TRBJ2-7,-,CSVEASGPNSYEQYF,TGCAGCGTAGAGGCGTCCGGCCCCAATTCCTACGAGCAGTACTTC
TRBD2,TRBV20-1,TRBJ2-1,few,CSARHTANWTSGGPVNEQFF,TGCAGTGCTAGGCATACAGCCAATTGGACTAGCGGGGGCCCCGTGAATGAGCAGTTCTTC
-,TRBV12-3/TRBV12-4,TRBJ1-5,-,CASSLLDSNQPQHF,TGTGCCAGCAGTTTACTGGATAGCAATCAGCCCCAGCATTTT
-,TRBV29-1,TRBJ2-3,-,CSVPATDTQYF,TGCAGCGTTCCTGCAACAGATACGCAGTATTTT
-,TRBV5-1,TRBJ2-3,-,CASSPYFGTDTQYF,TGCGCCAGCAGCCCTTACTTTGGAACAGATACGCAGTATTTT
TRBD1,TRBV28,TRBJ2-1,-,CASSRPRDSYNEQFF,TGTGCCAGCAGCCGACCCCGGGACAGCTACAATGAGCAGTTCTTC
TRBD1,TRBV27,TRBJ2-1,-,CASSLTGGSLYNEQFF,TGTGCCAGCAGCTTGACAGGGGGCAGCCTTTACAATGAGCAGTTCTTC
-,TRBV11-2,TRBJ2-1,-,CASSLPLGGSSYNEQFF,TGTGCCAGCAGCTTACCCCTGGGGGGATCTTCCTACAATGAGCAGTTCTTC
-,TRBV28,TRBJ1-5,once,CASSSHDHNQPQHF,TGTGCCAGCAGTTCGCACGACCACAATCAGCCCCAGCATTTT
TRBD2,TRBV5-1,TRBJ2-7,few,CASSSNRPSGHEQYF,TGCGCCAGCAGCTCCAACAGGCCTAGCGGACACGAGCAGTACTTC
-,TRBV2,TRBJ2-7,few,CASSTTIGPAPYEQYF,TGTGCCAGCAGTACCACTATTGGGCCAGCCCCCTACGAGCAGTACTTC
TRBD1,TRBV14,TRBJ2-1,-,CASSQVVVSTGYYNEQFF,TGTGCCAGCAGCCAAGTAGTAGTTTCGACAGGGTACTACAATGAGCAGTTCTTC
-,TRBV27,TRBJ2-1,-,CASSYGSDEQFF,TGTGCCAGCAGTTACGGGAGTGATGAGCAGTTCTTC
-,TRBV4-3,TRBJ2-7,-,CASSQAGAGTPSSYEQYF,TGCGCCAGCAGCCAAGCCGGGGCCGGGACTCCAAGCTCCTACGAGCAGTACTTC
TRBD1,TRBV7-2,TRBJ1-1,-,CASSIDRVEAFF,TGTGCCAGCAGCATCGACAGGGTTGAAGCTTTCTTT
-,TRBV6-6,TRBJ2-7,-,CASSYTAGPTYEQYF,TGTGCCAGCAGTTACACCGCGGGTCCCACCTACGAGCAGTACTTC
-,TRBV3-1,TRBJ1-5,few,CASSQGLDGDNQPQHF,TGTGCCAGCAGCCAAGGCCTGGACGGGGACAATCAGCCCCAGCATTTT
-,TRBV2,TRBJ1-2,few,CASSDGTGYGYTF,TGTGCCAGCAGTGATGGGACGGGTTATGGCTACACCTTC
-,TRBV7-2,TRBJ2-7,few,CASSLDASHEQYF,TGTGCCAGCAGCTTGGACGCCTCGCACGAGCAGTACTTC
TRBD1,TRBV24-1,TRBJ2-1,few,CATSDGTEEQFF,TGTGCCACCAGTGATGGGACAGAAGAGCAGTTCTTC
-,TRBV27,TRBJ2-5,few,CASREQGGETQYF,TGTGCCAGCAGGGAGCAAGGGGGTGAGACCCAGTACTTC
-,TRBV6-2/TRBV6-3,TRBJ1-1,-,CASTRGSVRLEAFF,TGTGCCAGCACCAGAGGCTCAGTTCGACTTGAAGCTTTCTTT
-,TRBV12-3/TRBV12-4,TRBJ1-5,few,CASRPSDGAKTQPQHF,TGTGCCAGCAGACCGTCGGACGGGGCGAAGACTCAGCCCCAGCATTTT
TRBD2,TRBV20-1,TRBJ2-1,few,CSLRTSGSYEQFF,TGCAGCCTAAGGACTAGCGGGAGCTATGAGCAGTTCTTC
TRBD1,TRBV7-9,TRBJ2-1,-,CASSLPGQGLNEQFF,TGTGCCAGCAGCTTGCCGGGACAGGGGCTCAATGAGCAGTTCTTC
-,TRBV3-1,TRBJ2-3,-,CASSQASTTDTQYF,TGTGCCAGCAGCCAAGCCTCTACCACAGATACGCAGTATTTT
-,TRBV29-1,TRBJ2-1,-,CSVEPWDNEQFF,TGCAGCGTTGAACCCTGGGACAATGAGCAGTTCTTC
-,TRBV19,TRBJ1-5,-,CASSDDARGPQHF,TGTGCCAGTAGTGACGATGCCCGTGGGCCCCAGCATTTT
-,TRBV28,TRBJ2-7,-,CASSLPGADPSYEQYF,TGTGCCAGCAGTTTACCGGGAGCGGACCCCTCCTACGAGCAGTACTTC
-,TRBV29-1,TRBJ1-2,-,CSVDSGGRYGYTF,TGCAGCGTTGACTCGGGGGGCCGTTATGGCTACACCTTC
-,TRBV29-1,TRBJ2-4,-,CSVQGLAKNIQYF,TGCAGCGTTCAAGGGTTAGCCAAAAACATTCAGTACTTC
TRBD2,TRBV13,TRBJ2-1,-,CASSPRALGTSGRITYNAQFF,TGTGCCAGCAGCCCCCGAGCCCTGGGGACTAGCGGGAGGATAACCTACAATGCGCAGTTCTTC